This T cell receptor beta chain originates from a study of blood T cell repertoires in COVID-19. Overall study context: T cells, B-cell-depleted T cells, or PBMCs provided the cDNA or gDNA that served as material.

Libraries were prepared by immunoSEQ multiplex PCR; TCRdb keeps only in-frame clonotypes and omits some of them. The sample has about 230,000 clones; approximately 88% are singletons. After removal of 2 bases from V and 5 bases from J, the junction contained 7 bases not matched to a gene. The germline gives CDR1 SGHRS, CDR2 YFSETQ. This CDR3 is built from 16 residues. V and J are TRBV5-1 and TRBJ2-1, with 10 bases lining up with TRBD2. This TCR was sampled from a man in his forties with acute or convalescent COVID-19. The source material was peripheral blood. This chain's CDR3 is CASSFGWTSGDNEQFF. DNA for the CDR3: TGCGCCAGCAGCTTCGGTTGGACTAGCGGTGACAATGAGCAGTTCTTC.